This T cell receptor beta chain was observed in a study of regulatory T cells in long-lasting Graves disease. Study-level points and caveats: New patients shared 800 to 1,000 public clonotypes, fewer than the 2,500 to 3,500 shared by persistent patients. There was favoring of TRBV28, TRBJ1-2 and TRBJ2-5 in persistent disease.

Indicated time point: newly diagnosed GD, antithyroid drugs for less than 3 months. Isolated PBMC RNA provided the starting material for the TCR library. The germline V gene encodes CDR1 MNHEY and CDR2 SMNVEV (reference sequence). The V end was cut by 2 bases, the J end by 0 bases, with 11 bases between. The CDR3 runs 15 residues. In this sample, this clonotype turned up many times. Its antigen is still unknown. Arm-PCR of CDR3 regions and iRepertoire HTBI primers were used to build TCR beta libraries. TCRdb ran MiXCR on the multiplex PCR reads and lists one entry per CDR3 protein. Of around 330,000 distinct CDR3 sequences listed, about a sixth were seen once; the top ten hold about 36%.

The source was peripheral blood mononuclear cells (PBMCs), collected at new diagnosis, from a patient treated with antithyroid drugs. The V and J genes are TRBV27 and TRBJ2-7; the D is unclear. The receptor comes from a female donor with Graves disease. The CDR3 protein is CASSLTTESSYEQYF. CDR3 nucleotide sequence: TGTGCCAGCAGTTTAACGACGGAGAGCTCCTACGAGCAGTACTTC.